This note documents a single T cell receptor (beta chain) sequence. The record originates from a study of blood T cells in healthy people across ages. J lost 10 bases, V lost 5 bases, and 6 bases had no gene match. CDR1 is SEHNR and CDR2 is FQNEAQ in the germline V gene (reference sequence). The CDR3 runs to 14 residues. Sample-barcoded 5' priming and a J-beta primer mix drove a second PCR of 7 to 11 cycles. A single record per CDR3 protein comes from TCRdb applying MiXCR to the 5' RACE reads. The table has fewer than 950,000 distinct CDR3 sequences, around 36% seen once. The sequenced sample was blood. This sequence joins TRBV7-9 and TRBJ2-1; 12 positions agree with TRBD2. The receptor was derived from a man younger than 30 in good health. The CDR3 is CASSVLTSGGEQFF. CDR3 DNA sequence: TGTGCCAGCAGCGTACTGACTAGCGGGGGAGAGCAGTTCTTC.